These 18 T cell receptor beta chains were all obtained from the same sample, sequenced in a study of cytomegalovirus exposure and HLA in healthy donors. Sequencing was performed with immunoSEQ multiplex PCR; in TCRdb, only in-frame clones are kept and a portion is missing. The table has about 360,000 clones, 80% to 90% seen once. Sequencing used PBMCs. These receptors all come from a woman aged 18-29 years in good health and CMV-seronegative.

This clone was counted a few times. The CDR3 is CASRSQGQGQPQHF. CDR3 DNA: TGTGCCAGCAGGTCACAGGGGCAAGGGCAGCCCCAGCATTTT. The V call is TRBV27, the J call TRBJ1-5; 7 bases are shared with TRBD1. Per germline, CDR1 MNHEY and CDR2 SMNVEV (reference sequence). V gave up 6 bases and J gave up 7 bases; unmatched junction bases: 9. CDR3 length: 14 residues.

The chain has TRBV27 and TRBJ1-1; TRBD1 agrees at 7 bases. The CDR3 is made up of 15 amino acids. Trimming at V came to 5 bases and at J to 7 bases, leaving 13 bases not matched to a gene. Germline CDR1 and CDR2: MNHEY and SMNVEV (reference sequence). The CDR3 sequence: CASSPPWRGRSEAFF. The DNA of the CDR3 is TGTGCCAGCAGTCCCCCCTGGAGGGGGCGAAGTGAAGCTTTCTTT.

This chain uses TRBV18 with TRBJ2-5, with 8 bases identical to TRBD1. The CDR3 contains 13 residues. Trimming cost V 11 bases and J 3 bases; bases outside gene matches: 8. The germline CDR1 and CDR2 sequences are KGHSH and LQKENI. CDR3 region: CAGLTGDKETQYF. The CDR3 nucleotides are TGTGCCGGCTTGACAGGGGACAAAGAGACCCAGTACTTC. The whole variable domain, filled in from reference TRBV18 and TRBJ2-5, reads NAGVMQNPRHLVRRRGQEARLRCSPMKGHSHVYWYRQLPEEGLKFMVYLQKENIIDESGMPKERFSAEFPKEGPSILRIQQVVRGDSAAYFCAGLTGDKETQYFGPGTRLLVL.

The chain uses TRBV2 and TRBJ2-5; D not certain. The CDR3 length is 15 residues. Germline lookup yields CDR1 SNHLY and CDR2 FYNNEI. The germline V and J ends were trimmed by 6 bases and 2 bases, with 16 bases remaining between them. The CDR3 DNA is TGTGCCAGCAGAAAAGCGCGAGCGCCTCAAGAGACCCAGTACTTC. Translating gives CASRKARAPQETQYF.

J is TRBJ2-7 and V is TRBV6-1, with D tentatively TRBD1 (7 bases). The CDR3 runs 16 residues. Germline V gives CDR1 MNHNS, CDR2 SASEGT. V gave up 3 bases and J gave up 2 bases, with 17 bases separating them. CDR3 region: CASSEEEGALAYEQYF. As DNA, the CDR3 is TGTGCCAGCAGTGAGGAGGAGGGGGCGTTAGCCTACGAGCAGTACTTC.

The table lists this clone with a few counts. The chain links TRBV9 to TRBJ2-3, with 8 positions matching TRBD1. J lost 2 bases, V lost 0 bases, and 2 bases had no gene match. This CDR3 is 15 amino acids long. In germline, CDR1 is SGDLS, CDR2 YYNGEE. In DNA form, the CDR3 reads TGTGCCAGCAGCGTAGGGGGACAGGTCACAGATACGCAGTATTTT. Residues: CASSVGGQVTDTQYF. Full variable domain (remainder filled in from reference TRBV9 and TRBJ2-3): DSGVTQTPKHLITATGQRVTLRCSPRSGDLSVYWYQQSLDQGLQFLIQYYNGEERAKGNILERFSAQQFPDLHSELNLSSLELGDSALYFCASSVGGQVTDTQYFGPGTRLTVL.

The gene calls are TRBV7-9 and TRBJ2-3; 9 bases match TRBD1. V lost 6 bases to trimming and J lost 4 bases; unmatched junction nucleotides: 11. Germline V CDR1 and CDR2: SEHNR, FQNEAQ (reference sequence). This CDR3 has 16 residues. CDR3 coding DNA: TGTGCCAGCAGTTCACCTCCGGGACAGGGTTCAGATACGCAGTATTTT. Encoded protein: CASSSPPGQGSDTQYF. The full variable domain, completed using reference TRBV7-9 and TRBJ2-3, is DTGVSQNPRHKITKRGQNVTFRCDPISEHNRLYWYRQTLGQGPEFLTYFQNEAQLEKSRLLSDRFSAERPKGSFSTLEIQRTEQGDSAMYLCASSSPPGQGSDTQYFGPGTRLTVL.

The DNA of the CDR3 is TGCGCCAGCAGCTTGGCCCCAGGGCTGGACTACGAGCAGTACTTC. This translates into CASSLAPGLDYEQYF. This sequence joins TRBV5-1 and TRBJ2-7; TRBD1 might be the D (5 bases). Germline V gives CDR1 SGHRS, CDR2 YFSETQ. The V end was cut by 0 bases, the J end by 3 bases, with 13 bases between. The CDR3 contains 15 residues.

This clone was seen just once. This rearrangement joins TRBV7-9 to TRBJ1-5, with 7 bases lining up with TRBD1. The CDR3 has 17 residues. Unmatched junction bases numbered 8, after V lost 0 bases and J lost 3 bases. The germline CDR1 and CDR2 sequences are SEHNR and FQNEAQ (reference sequence). CDR3 coding DNA: TGTGCCAGCAGCTTAGCCGATCTGGGACAGACCAATCAGCCCCAGCATTTT. It translates to CASSLADLGQTNQPQHF.

V gene TRBV7-6 combines with J gene TRBJ2-1, with 7 bases aligning to TRBD2. This CDR3 has 16 amino acids. The V segment lost 3 bases and the J segment 8 bases; nucleotides outside the gene matches: 13. The V gene's germline CDR1 is SGHVS and CDR2 FNYEAQ. This CDR3 is CASSFRGGGAMDEQFF. DNA of the CDR3: TGTGCCAGCAGCTTCCGCGGCGGGGGTGCAATGGATGAGCAGTTCTTC.

The sample holds a few counts of this clone. The V gene is TRBV15, the J gene TRBJ1-5, with D possibly TRBD1 on 6 matching bases. Trimming pared 0 bases from V and 10 bases from J, leaving 13 bases between. CDR3 size: 14 residues. Germline lookup yields CDR1 LNHNV and CDR2 YYDKDF (reference sequence). The CDR3 protein is CATSRENRDEPQHF. In nucleotides, the CDR3 is TGTGCCACCAGCAGAGAGAACAGGGATGAACCCCAGCATTTT. The full variable domain, its missing parts supplied by reference TRBV15 and TRBJ1-5, is DAMVIQNPRYQVTQFGKPVTLSCSQTLNHNVMYWYQQKSSQAPKLLFHYYDKDFNNEADTPDNFQSRRPNTSFCFLDIRSPGLGDTAMYLCATSRENRDEPQHFGDGTRLSIL.

This clone has only one observation. The chain couples TRBV5-1 to TRBJ2-3, with a weak D call TRBD1 (6 bases). Germline assignment: CDR1 SGHRS and CDR2 YFSETQ. CDR3 length equals 15 residues. V lost 4 bases to trimming and J lost 5 bases, with 17 bases between them. CDR3 amino acids: CASSPPGRGGDTQYF. In DNA form, the CDR3 reads TGCGCCAGCAGCCCCCCTGGCAGGGGTGGAGATACGCAGTATTTT.

Regarding this clone: This same CDR3 is encoded by further DNA sequences in the sample. The V gene is TRBV6-5, the J gene TRBJ2-2; D remains unclear. The germline gives CDR1 MNHEY, CDR2 SVGAGI. This CDR3 contains 14 residues. V was shortened by 0 bases and J by 6 bases, with 8 bases between the two germline ends. CDR3 coding DNA: TGTGCCAGCAGTTACTCATTGGCAGCCGGGGAGCTGTTTTTT. This gives the protein CASSYSLAAGELFF.

The rearrangement links TRBV5-4 to TRBJ2-1; 8 nucleotides agree with TRBD2. CDR1 is SGHNT and CDR2 is YYREEE in the germline V gene (reference sequence). V shed 1 base, J shed 5 bases, and the junction held 8 bases outside the gene matches. The CDR3 is 16 residues long. The DNA for the CDR3 is TGTGCCAGCAGCTTGCGTAGACTAGCGAGCGACAATGAGCAGTTCTTC. It translates to CASSLRRLASDNEQFF. Full variable domain (rest looked up from reference TRBV5-4 and TRBJ2-1): ETGVTQSPTHLIKTRGQQVTLRCSSQSGHNTVSWYQQALGQGPQFIFQYYREEENGRGNFPPRFSGLQFPNYSSELNVNALELDDSALYLCASSLRRLASDNEQFFGPGTRLTVL.

Concerning this clone: The sample has other DNA sequences that encode this CDR3 too. V is TRBV27 and J is TRBJ2-3; 8 positions agree with TRBD2. Germline V gives CDR1 MNHEY, CDR2 SMNVEV (reference sequence). The CDR3 has 14 residues. The junction had 5 bases not matched to a gene; V was cut back by 6 bases and J by 3 bases. CDR3 in amino acids: CASSLRGATDTQYF. CDR3 sequence (DNA): TGTGCCAGCAGCCTGCGGGGGGCAACAGATACGCAGTATTTT.

With regard to this clone: At the DNA level, this CDR3 is encoded by other sequences in the same sample as well. The chain carries TRBV19 and TRBJ2-1; D is uncertain. CDR1 LNHDA and CDR2 SQIVND come from the germline V gene (reference sequence). CDR3 size: 12 residues. V shed 1 base and J shed 7 bases, with 5 bases lying between them. CDR3 sequence: CASSIGANEQFF. CDR3 nucleotides: TGTGCCAGTAGTATAGGAGCGAATGAGCAGTTCTTC.

The V gene is TRBV4-2, the J gene TRBJ2-1; 10 bases fit TRBD2. Germline V gene lookup returns CDR1 LGHNA and CDR2 YNFKEQ. V dropped 3 bases and J dropped 9; count of bases not matched to a gene: 11. The CDR3 has 16 amino acids. CDR3 nucleotides: TGTGCCAGCAGCCAGCAGGGGGCTAGCGGGAGCCCTGAGCAGTTCTTC. It is translated as CASSQQGASGSPEQFF.

The chain recombines TRBV18 with TRBJ1-4; TRBD1 is a possible D gene (5 bases). The V gene lost 3 bases and the J gene lost 4 bases, with 9 bases spanning the gap. The germline CDR1 and CDR2 sequences are KGHSH and LQKENI. The CDR3 spans 14 residues. CDR3 sequence: CASSPTEFNEKLFF. The CDR3 DNA is TGTGCCAGCTCACCGACAGAGTTTAATGAAAAACTGTTTTTT.